These T cell receptor beta chains were read from a single sample in a study of shared clonotypes between healthy human individuals. Clones were sequenced by immunoSEQ multiplex PCR, and TCRdb holds only the in-frame ones, with some missing. The sample has almost 700,000 clones; about 90% are singletons. Sequencing input: naive CD8+ T cells sorted from blood. The receptors shown here come from a man aged 25-40 years in good health. Both conserved end residues are part of each CDR3. A D gene is named only where the DNA matches it firmly. A row's size may be missing; if present it is once, few, many or a size class.

v_gene	abundance	j_gene	d_gene	CDR3nt	CDR3aa
TRBV2	.	TRBJ2-1	TRBD2	TGTGCCAGCAGGGGGGGCACTAGCGGGAGAAAGTATGAGCAGTTCTTC	CASRGGTSGRKYEQFF
TRBV7-8	.	TRBJ1-1	.	TGTGCCAGCAGCTCCTGGGACGGCATGAACACTGAAGCTTTCTTT	CASSSWDGMNTEAFF
TRBV14	.	TRBJ2-2	TRBD2	TGTGCCAGCAGCCCGATCTTAGCGGGAGGCATCACCGGGGAGCTGTTTTTT	CASSPILAGGITGELFF
TRBV6-6	.	TRBJ1-3	.	TGTGCCAGCAGTCTCTTGGCAGGGCCAGGAAACACCATATATTTT	CASSLLAGPGNTIYF
TRBV5-6	.	TRBJ2-1	TRBD2	TGTGCCAGCAGCTCGTGGAAGTCTAGCGGCCACTACAATGAGCAGTTCTTC	CASSSWKSSGHYNEQFF
TRBV10-3	.	TRBJ2-7	.	TGTGCCATCAGTGCGTCGCGAAGCTCCTACGAGCAGTACTTC	CAISASRSSYEQYF
TRBV6-4	.	TRBJ1-2	.	TGTGCCAGCAGTGAGAGTTACACGACAGGCCCTCGTCGAGGCTACACCTTC	CASSESYTTGPRRGYTF
TRBV5-1	.	TRBJ2-1	.	TGCGCCAGCAGCTCCAGGGGTGACCTCTGGGGTGAGCAGTTCTTC	CASSSRGDLWGEQFF
TRBV10-3	.	TRBJ1-2	.	TGTGCCATCAGTGAGCCCACTCGGGAACAGGCGTATGGCTACACCTTC	CAISEPTREQAYGYTF
TRBV11-2	.	TRBJ2-7	.	TGTGCCAGCAGCTCCCCTAGCGCCTACGAGCAGTACTTC	CASSSPSAYEQYF
TRBV7-3	.	TRBJ2-1	.	TGTGCCAGCAGCTTTTACGGGAGCGGTGAGCAGTTCTTC	CASSFYGSGEQFF
TRBV9	.	TRBJ2-5	.	TGTGCCAGCAGCGTAGGTCGGGGAGGTCAAGAGACCCAGTACTTC	CASSVGRGGQETQYF
TRBV4-3	.	TRBJ2-2	.	TGCGCCAGCAGCCTGACCCAGAACACCGGGGAGCTGTTTTTT	CASSLTQNTGELFF
TRBV5-1	.	TRBJ2-1	.	TGCGCCAGCAGCTTATCCAATGAGCAGTTCTTC	CASSLSNEQFF
TRBV7-3	.	TRBJ2-2	.	TGTGCCAGCAGCCCTCACACCGGGGAGCTGTTTTTT	CASSPHTGELFF
TRBV7-9	.	TRBJ2-7	TRBD2	TGTGCCAGCACGAGACTAGCGGGAAGGTACGAGCAGTACTTC	CASTRLAGRYEQYF
TRBV27	.	TRBJ2-7	TRBD1	TGTGCCAGCAGTTTCGGACAGGGAGGTATAGAGCAGTACTTC	CASSFGQGGIEQYF
TRBV6-5	.	TRBJ2-2	.	TGTGCCAGCAGTTACCAAGGGTCCGGGGAGCTGTTTTTT	CASSYQGSGELFF
TRBV7-2	.	TRBJ2-7	.	TGTGCCAGCAGAGAAGGGACTGGAGGACCCTACGAGCAGTACTTC	CASREGTGGPYEQYF
TRBV7-6	.	TRBJ2-5	TRBD2	TGTGCCAGCAGCAGACGGACTAGCGGGAGTATTGAGACCCAGTACTTC	CASSRRTSGSIETQYF
TRBV21-1	.	TRBJ2-5	.	TGTGCCAGCAGCAAAGCTCGACAGGGCGAAGAGACCCAGTACTTC	CASSKARQGEETQYF
TRBV11-2	.	TRBJ2-7	.	TGTGCCAGCAGCCAGGAGTGGGGGGCCTACGAGCAGTACTTC	CASSQEWGAYEQYF
TRBV19	.	TRBJ2-7	.	TGTGCCAGTAGTATCGGGGCAGGGTCCTACGAGCAGTACTTC	CASSIGAGSYEQYF
TRBV7-2	.	TRBJ2-5	.	TGTGCCAGCAGCTTACTTATCGAAGAGACCCAGTACTTC	CASSLLIEETQYF
TRBV19	.	TRBJ2-1	.	TGTGCCAGTAGTATAGCTTCGGGAGTCAATGAGCAGTTCTTC	CASSIASGVNEQFF
TRBV10-3	.	TRBJ2-2	TRBD2	TGTGCCATCAGTGGGGGGACTAGCGGGAGTGTGGACACCGGGGAGCTGTTTTTT	CAISGGTSGSVDTGELFF
TRBV13	.	TRBJ2-7	TRBD2	TGTGCCAGCAGCCCCCCCGGGAGGAACTACGAGCAGTACTTC	CASSPPGRNYEQYF
TRBV7-9	.	TRBJ2-7	TRBD2	TGTGCCAGCAGGTCGGGACTAGCGGGAGACGAGCAGTACTTC	CASRSGLAGDEQYF
TRBV27	once	TRBJ1-5	.	TGTGCCAGCAGTTTATCGCCAGCTAGCAATCAGCCCCAGCATTTT	CASSLSPASNQPQHF
TRBV25-1	.	TRBJ2-5	TRBD2	TGTGCCAGCAGTGCCGGACTAGCGGAGACCCAGTACTTC	CASSAGLAETQYF
TRBV28	.	TRBJ1-4	.	TGTGCCAGCAGTTCCCCTTACAGGGAGACTAATGAAAAACTGTTTTTT	CASSSPYRETNEKLFF
TRBV6-5	few	TRBJ2-7	.	TGTGCCAGCAGGACAACTGGTTACGAGCAGTACTTC	CASRTTGYEQYF
TRBV9	.	TRBJ2-7	.	TGTGCCAGCAGCGTAGGGGACTTTTCCTACGAGCAGTACTTC	CASSVGDFSYEQYF